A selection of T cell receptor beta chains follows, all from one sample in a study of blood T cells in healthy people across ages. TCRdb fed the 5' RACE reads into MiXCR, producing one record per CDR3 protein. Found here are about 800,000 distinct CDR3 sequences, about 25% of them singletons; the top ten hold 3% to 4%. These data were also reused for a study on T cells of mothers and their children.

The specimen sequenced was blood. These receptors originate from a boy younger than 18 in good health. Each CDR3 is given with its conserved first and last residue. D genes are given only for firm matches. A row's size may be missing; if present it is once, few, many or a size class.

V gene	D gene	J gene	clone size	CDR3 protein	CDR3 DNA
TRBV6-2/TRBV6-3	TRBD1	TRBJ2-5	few	CASSSLDRPLETQYF	TGTGCCAGCAGTTCCCTGGACAGGCCCTTGGAGACCCAGTACTTC
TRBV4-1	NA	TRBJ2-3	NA	CASSHGRDTQYF	TGCGCCAGCAGCCATGGACGAGATACGCAGTATTTT
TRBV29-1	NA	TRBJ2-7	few	CSVSGAYSYEQYF	TGCAGCGTTTCCGGGGCATACAGCTACGAGCAGTACTTC
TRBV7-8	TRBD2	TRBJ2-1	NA	CASSLIQRESYNEQFF	TGTGCCAGCAGCTTGATTCAGCGGGAGAGCTACAATGAGCAGTTCTTC
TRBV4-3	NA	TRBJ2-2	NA	CASSPQRRFSTGELFF	TGCGCCAGCAGCCCACAAAGGAGGTTCAGCACCGGGGAGCTGTTTTTT
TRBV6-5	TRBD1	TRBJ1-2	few	CASSYGTGTYYGYTF	TGTGCCAGCAGTTACGGGACAGGCACTTATTATGGCTACACCTTC
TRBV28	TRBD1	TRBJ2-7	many	CASSFRGLSEQYF	TGTGCCAGCAGTTTTAGGGGGCTGAGTGAGCAGTACTTC
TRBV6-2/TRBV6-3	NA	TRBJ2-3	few	CASSYLPGTDPFDTQYF	TGTGCCAGCAGTTATCTTCCTGGGACGGACCCATTCGATACGCAGTATTTT
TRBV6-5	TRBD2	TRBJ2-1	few	CASSLAGGPVEQFF	TGTGCCAGCAGTCTAGCGGGAGGGCCGGTTGAGCAGTTCTTC
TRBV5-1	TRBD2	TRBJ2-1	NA	CASRWIAGGPSGEQFF	TGCGCCAGCAGGTGGATAGCGGGAGGGCCGAGTGGGGAGCAGTTCTTC
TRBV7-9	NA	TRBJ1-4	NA	CASSARSDGLFF	TGTGCCAGCAGCGCCCGCAGCGACGGACTGTTTTTT
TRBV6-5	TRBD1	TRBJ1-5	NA	CASSYSYQGGNQPQHF	TGTGCCAGCAGTTACTCTTACCAGGGGGGCAATCAGCCCCAGCATTTT
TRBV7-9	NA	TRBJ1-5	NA	CASSSPGINQPQHF	TGTGCCAGCAGCTCCCCAGGGATCAATCAGCCCCAGCATTTT
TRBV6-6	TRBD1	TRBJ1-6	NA	CASSKRGQGESPLHF	TGTGCCAGCAGCAAGAGGGGACAGGGGGAATCACCCCTCCACTTT
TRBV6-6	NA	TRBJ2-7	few	CATSTGGAHSYEQYF	TGTGCCACTTCGACGGGCGGGGCCCACTCCTACGAGCAGTACTTC
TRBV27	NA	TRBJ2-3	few	CASTQLGTDTQYF	TGTGCCAGCACACAACTAGGAACAGATACGCAGTATTTT
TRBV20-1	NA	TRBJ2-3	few	CSARLPGLGGTPDTQYF	TGCAGTGCTAGACTTCCCGGACTAGGGGGGACTCCAGATACGCAGTATTTT
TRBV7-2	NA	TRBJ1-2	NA	CASSLGLGGAGYTF	TGTGCCAGCAGCTTAGGGCTGGGGGGGGCCGGCTACACCTTC
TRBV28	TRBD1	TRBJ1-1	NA	CASSLGQGRAFF	TGTGCTAGCAGTTTGGGACAGGGACGAGCTTTCTTT
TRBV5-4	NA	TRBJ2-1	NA	CASSRAGLDEQFF	TGTGCCAGCAGCCGGGCGGGTCTAGACGAGCAGTTCTTC
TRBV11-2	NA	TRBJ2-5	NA	CASSFGMRQETQYF	TGTGCCAGCAGCTTTGGAATGAGACAAGAGACCCAGTACTTC
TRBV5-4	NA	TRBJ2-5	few	CASRPGPDQETQYF	TGTGCCAGCCGCCCTGGACCAGACCAAGAGACCCAGTACTTC
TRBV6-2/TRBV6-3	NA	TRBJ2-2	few	CASSYNFSGTANTGELFF	TGTGCCAGCAGTTACAATTTCTCTGGAACAGCCAACACCGGGGAGCTGTTTTTT
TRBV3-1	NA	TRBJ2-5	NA	CASSQDGGFQETQYF	TGTGCCAGCAGTCAGGACGGCGGCTTCCAAGAGACCCAGTACTTC
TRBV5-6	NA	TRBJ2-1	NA	CASGPLGPGDEQFF	TGTGCCAGCGGACCGCTAGGACCAGGGGATGAGCAGTTCTTC
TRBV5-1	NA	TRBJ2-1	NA	CASSALTGTSSYNEQFF	TGCGCCAGCAGCGCCTTGACAGGAACTAGCTCCTACAATGAGCAGTTCTTC
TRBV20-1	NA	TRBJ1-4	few	CSARGALRKLFF	TGCAGTGCTAGGGGGGCCCTACGGAAACTGTTTTTT
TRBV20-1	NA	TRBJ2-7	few	CSARESGLVYEQYF	TGCAGTGCTAGAGAATCGGGACTGGTCTACGAGCAGTACTTC
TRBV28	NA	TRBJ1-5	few	CASSLLAAGSQPQHF	TGTGCCAGCAGTTTATTGGCGGCAGGGAGTCAGCCCCAGCATTTT
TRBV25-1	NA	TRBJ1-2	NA	CASCRGGTDGYTF	TGTGCCAGCTGTAGGGGGGGTACGGATGGCTACACCTTC
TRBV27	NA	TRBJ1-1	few	CASSLKSNTEAFF	TGTGCCAGCAGTTTAAAATCGAACACTGAAGCTTTCTTT
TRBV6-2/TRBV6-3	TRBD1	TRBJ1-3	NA	CASSDAGGSGNTIYF	TGTGCCAGCTCCGACGCAGGGGGCTCTGGAAACACCATATATTTT
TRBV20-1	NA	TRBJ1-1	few	CSATGDGTEAFF	TGCAGTGCTACCGGGGACGGCACTGAAGCTTTCTTT
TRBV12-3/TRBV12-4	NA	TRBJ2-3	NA	CASSSDRSILVGTDTQYF	TGTGCCAGCAGTTCGGATCGGTCAATCCTGGTGGGCACAGATACGCAGTATTTT
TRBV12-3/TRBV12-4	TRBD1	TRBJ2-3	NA	CASSFGDRGREDTQYF	TGTGCCAGCAGTTTCGGGGACAGGGGGCGAGAAGATACGCAGTATTTT
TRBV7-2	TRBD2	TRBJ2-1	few	CASSHSGGYNEQFF	TGTGCCAGCAGCCATAGCGGGGGTTACAATGAGCAGTTCTTC
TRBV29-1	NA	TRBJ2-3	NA	CSVQGGTRTDTQYF	TGCAGCGTTCAGGGGGGGACTCGCACAGATACGCAGTATTTT